This passage covers 25 T cell receptor beta chains from one sample sequenced in a study of blood T cell repertoires in COVID-19. The protocol was immunoSEQ multiplex PCR, while the TCRdb copy is restricted to in-frame clones and leaves out a portion. This sample yields 140,000 to 150,000 clones, of which roughly four fifths are seen a single time; roughly 8.8% belongs to the top ten. The specimen was peripheral blood. These receptors originate from a human donor with acute or convalescent COVID-19. The donor label of this sample is uncertain.

This sequence joins TRBV13 and TRBJ2-7, with TRBD2 matching 9 bases. Trimming at V came to 4 bases and at J to 5 bases, leaving 9 bases not matched to a gene. CDR1 PRHDT and CDR2 FYEKMQ come from the germline V gene (reference sequence). The CDR3 sequence is 15 residues long. The CDR3 DNA reads TGTGCCAGCAGCTCTAGCGGGGTGAAACTCCACGAGCAGTACTTC. This gives the protein CASSSSGVKLHEQYF.

The rearrangement uses TRBV24-1 and TRBJ2-1, with a tentative D call TRBD2 (6 bases). V lost 12 bases and J 5 bases, leaving 16 bases between the germline ends. Germline assignment: CDR1 KGHDR and CDR2 SFDVKD. The CDR3 loop spans 13 amino acids. The CDR3: CASRGIADNEQFF. CDR3 sequence (DNA): TGTGCCTCTCGTGGGATAGCGGACAATGAGCAGTTCTTC.

This CDR3 is CASSGRQGAGEQYF. Here the CDR3 DNA reads TGTGCCAGTAGTGGACGACAGGGGGCGGGCGAGCAGTACTTC. The chain recombines TRBV19 with TRBJ2-7; 10 nucleotides match TRBD1. J was trimmed by 6 bases and V by 5 bases; bases with no gene match: 7. This CDR3 has 14 residues. Germline-derived CDR1 and CDR2 are LNHDA and SQIVND (reference sequence).

The chain employs TRBV5-1 and TRBJ1-1; no definite D call. V lost 1 base and J 6 bases, leaving 10 bases between the germline ends. CDR1 is SGHRS and CDR2 is YFSETQ in the germline V gene. The CDR3 totals 13 residues. The CDR3 bases are TGCGCCAGCAGCTTGTCAACCGAGGCTGAAGCTTTCTTT. It specifies CASSLSTEAEAFF. Full variable domain (remainder filled in from reference TRBV5-1 and TRBJ1-1): KAGVTQTPRYLIKTRGQQVTLSCSPISGHRSVSWYQQTPGQGLQFLFEYFSETQRNKGNFPGRFSGRQFSNSRSEMNVSTLELGDSALYLCASSLSTEAEAFFGQGTRLTVV.

The sample holds a few counts of this clone. The V and J genes are TRBV7-3 and TRBJ2-3; TRBD1 matches at 7 bases. The V gene end was trimmed by 1 base and the J gene end by 0 bases; junction bases not matched to a gene: 7. The CDR3 is 17 residues long. The germline V gene encodes CDR1 SGHTA and CDR2 FQGTGA. The CDR3 nucleotides are TGTGCCAGCAGCTTAAACCCGACAGGGTCTAGCACAGATACGCAGTATTTT. Protein: CASSLNPTGSSTDTQYF.

The chain has TRBV3-1 (or the pseudogene TRBV3-2) and TRBJ1-2, with 8 bases matching TRBD1. There are 15 residues in the CDR3. CDR1 and CDR2 (germline): LGHDT, YNNKEL (reference sequence). The trim removed 3 bases at V and 3 bases at J, leaving 6 bases unmatched. CDR3 DNA sequence: TGTGCCAGCAGCCACTTAACAGGGGGGGACTATGGCTACACCTTC. Translating it yields CASSHLTGGDYGYTF.

The chain employs TRBV10-2 and TRBJ2-7, with 9 positions matching TRBD1. V lost 6 bases to trimming and J lost 1 base; unmatched junction nucleotides: 7. This CDR3 spans 15 amino acids. Germline values: CDR1 WSHSY, CDR2 SAAADI. In DNA, the CDR3 is TGCGCCAGCAGCCCTCGGGGACAGGGTTCCTACGAGCAGTACGTC. Translation gives CASSPRGQGSYEQYV.

This clone was observed once. The chain joins TRBV7-3 to TRBJ1-1, with 7 positions matching TRBD1. With V trimmed by 2 bases and J by 6 bases, 3 bases remained unmatched. This CDR3 has 13 amino acids. Germline assignment: CDR1 SGHTA and CDR2 FQGTGA. CDR3 in DNA: TGTGCCAGCAGCTTACAGGGGGGCGCTGAAGCTTTCTTT. Protein product: CASSLQGGAEAFF.

The chain carries TRBV2 and TRBJ1-6; a weak D match, TRBD1 (6 bases). The CDR3 loop spans 14 amino acids. Germline loops: CDR1 SNHLY, CDR2 FYNNEI. Trimming removed 6 bases at V and 7 bases at J, with 13 bases between. The CDR3 sequence: CASRLDSNNSPLHF. The CDR3, as DNA: TGTGCCAGCAGGTTGGACAGCAACAATTCACCCCTCCACTTT.

This chain connects TRBV7-9 to TRBJ1-2, with TRBD1 matching over 8 bases. The length of the CDR3 is 14 residues. Trimming took 5 bases from V and 5 from J; bases not matched to a gene: 7. CDR1 is SEHNR and CDR2 is FQNEAQ in the germline V gene (reference sequence). The CDR3 DNA sequence: TGTGCCAGCAGCACCGACAGGGGCAGTTATGGCTACACCTTC. Translating it yields CASSTDRGSYGYTF.

J is TRBJ2-3 and V is TRBV27; D may be TRBD2 (6 bases). CDR1 MNHEY and CDR2 SMNVEV come from the germline V gene (reference sequence). V was pared by 5 bases and J by 2 bases, with 14 bases between. The CDR3 sequence is 15 residues long. CDR3 sequence (DNA): TGTGCCAGCAGTCCCCTGGGGACTCTCACAGATACGCAGTATTTT. Its translation is CASSPLGTLTDTQYF.

This sequence joins TRBV19 and TRBJ1-5, with a tentative D call TRBD1 (5 bases). The length of the CDR3 is 15 residues. Trimming pared 7 bases from V and 4 bases from J, leaving 17 bases between. Germline V gene lookup returns CDR1 LNHDA and CDR2 SQIVND (reference sequence). The CDR3 nucleotides read TGTGCCAGTACCACACAGGTCTCCCCGAATCAGCCCCAGCATTTT. Translating it yields CASTTQVSPNQPQHF.

The chain links TRBV27 to TRBJ1-1; D is ambiguous. Looked up from germline, CDR1 is MNHEY and CDR2 is SMNVEV (reference sequence). Trimming took off 4 bases at V and 4 bases at J, with 22 bases between the two ends. CDR3 length: 17 residues. The CDR3 DNA reads TGTGCCAGCAGTTCTCCGAACCGTTACAGTGGTCCCACTGAAGCTTTCTTT. This encodes CASSSPNRYSGPTEAFF.

The chain joins TRBV6-5 to TRBJ1-6; D is perhaps TRBD1 (5 bases). The germline V gene encodes CDR1 MNHEY and CDR2 SVGAGI. Trimming removed 8 bases at V and 5 bases at J, with 16 bases between. This CDR3 has 15 amino acids. CDR3 sequence reads: CASGRRGYDNSPLHF. CDR3 bases: TGTGCCAGCGGGCGTAGGGGCTACGATAATTCACCCCTCCACTTT.

This clone was counted between two and nine times. This chain connects TRBV6-2 or TRBV6-3 to TRBJ1-5, with D uncertain. Germline CDR1 and CDR2: MNHEY and SVGEGT. V was cut by 2 bases and J by 5 bases, with 13 bases left in between. This CDR3 region has 15 residues. CDR3 region: CASSYRRGTYQPQHF. In DNA, the CDR3 is TGTGCCAGCAGTTACCGTCGGGGTACCTATCAGCCCCAGCATTTT.

The J gene is TRBJ2-1, the V gene TRBV19; 8 bases line up with TRBD1. In germline, CDR1 is LNHDA, CDR2 SQIVND (reference sequence). V lost 5 bases to trimming and J lost 0 bases; unmatched junction nucleotides: 9. CDR3 length equals 17 residues. The CDR3 here is CASSWQGASSSYNEQFF. The CDR3 coding sequence is TGTGCCAGTAGTTGGCAGGGGGCATCCAGCTCCTACAATGAGCAGTTCTTC.

The chain joins TRBV7-9 to TRBJ2-3, with D tentatively TRBD2 (6 bases). Trimming pared 5 bases from V and 1 base from J, leaving 19 bases between. The CDR3 is made up of 17 amino acids. Germline CDR1 reads SEHNR; CDR2 reads FQNEAQ (reference sequence). Here the CDR3 reads CASSPRGGSDRTDTQYF. DNA of the CDR3: TGTGCCAGCAGCCCGCGGGGCGGCAGCGACCGCACAGATACGCAGTATTTT.

This clone occurred once. The CDR3 protein is CATSFDRTFDTQYF. CDR3 in DNA: TGTGCCACCAGTTTCGACAGGACCTTTGATACGCAGTATTTT. The chain recombines TRBV24-1 with TRBJ2-3, with D perhaps matching TRBD1 (6 bases). This CDR3 is built from 14 residues. The V gene lost 6 bases and the J gene lost 6 bases, with 15 bases spanning the gap. Germline assignment: CDR1 KGHDR and CDR2 SFDVKD.

The V and J genes are TRBV20-1 and TRBJ1-1, with no clear D. Germline loops: CDR1 DFQATT, CDR2 SNEGSKA (reference sequence). Trimming shortened V by 3 bases and J by 7 bases, and 9 bases separated the two germline ends. This CDR3 region has 11 residues. The CDR3 spells CSARTAGEAFF. The DNA for the CDR3 is TGCAGTGCTAGGACGGCGGGTGAAGCTTTCTTT.

The J gene is TRBJ1-5, the V gene TRBV19; the D gene is possibly TRBD1 (5 bases). The V end lost 6 bases, the J end lost 0 bases, and 15 bases lay between the germline ends. The CDR3 runs 16 residues. Germline V gene lookup returns CDR1 LNHDA and CDR2 SQIVND (reference sequence). CDR3 nucleotides: TGTGCCAGTAGACCGCTGACAGAAGTTAGCAATCAGCCCCAGCATTTT. Its protein product is CASRPLTEVSNQPQHF.

This clone was picked up one time. The CDR3 loop reads CAISDPQTYGYTF. The CDR3 nucleotides read TGTGCCATCAGTGACCCACAGACCTATGGCTACACCTTC. The chain carries TRBV10-3 and TRBJ1-2; no definite D call. The CDR3 sequence is 13 residues long. The V gene lost 3 bases and the J gene lost 4 bases, with 9 bases spanning the gap. Germline CDR1 is ENHRY and CDR2 is SYGVKD.

This clone was detected only a few times. V and J are TRBV19 and TRBJ2-1; 9 positions agree with TRBD1. Germline CDR1 and CDR2: LNHDA and SQIVND (reference sequence). V gave up 5 bases and J gave up 7 bases; unmatched junction bases: 12. There are 16 residues in the CDR3. Written as DNA, the CDR3 is TGTGCCAGTAGTTTTCGTTACAGGGGGCAAAGGAATGAGCAGTTCTTC. Its translation: CASSFRYRGQRNEQFF.

A remark on this clone: Other DNA sequences from this sample encode an identical CDR3 as well. This rearrangement joins TRBV7-6 to TRBJ2-5; D is perhaps TRBD1 (6 bases). Germline loops: CDR1 SGHVS, CDR2 FNYEAQ. This CDR3 comprises 14 residues. The V end was cut by 1 base, the J end by 4 bases, with 10 bases between. CDR3 bases: TGTGCCAGCAGCTTAGGGGGGCGAGGAGAGACCCAGTACTTC. Its protein product is CASSLGGRGETQYF.

The chain joins TRBV27 to TRBJ2-1, with a weak D call TRBD2 (6 bases). CDR1 and CDR2 from the germline V gene are MNHEY and SMNVEV (reference sequence). The CDR3 sequence is 15 residues long. Trimming took 3 bases from V and 0 from J, leaving 9 bases between them. This CDR3 is CASSFPGDSYNEQFF. DNA of the CDR3: TGTGCCAGCAGTTTTCCGGGGGACTCCTACAATGAGCAGTTCTTC.

There are a few counts of this clone. J is TRBJ2-2 and V is TRBV24-1; the match to TRBD1 covers 8 bases. With V trimmed by 5 bases and J by 5 bases, 12 bases remained unmatched. Germline CDR1 and CDR2: KGHDR and SFDVKD. There are 17 residues in the CDR3. CDR3 sequence: CATSALTGAVGTGELFF. The CDR3 bases are TGTGCCACCAGTGCTCTGACAGGGGCGGTGGGGACCGGGGAGCTGTTTTTT.